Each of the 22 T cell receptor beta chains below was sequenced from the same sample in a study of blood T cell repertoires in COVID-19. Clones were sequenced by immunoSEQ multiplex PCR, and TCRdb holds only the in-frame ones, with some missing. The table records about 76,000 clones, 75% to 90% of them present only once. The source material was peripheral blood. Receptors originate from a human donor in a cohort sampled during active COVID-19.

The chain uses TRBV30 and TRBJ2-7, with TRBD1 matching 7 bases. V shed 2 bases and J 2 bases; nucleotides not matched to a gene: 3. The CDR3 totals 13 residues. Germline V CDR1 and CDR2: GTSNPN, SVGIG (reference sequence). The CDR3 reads CAWSQQGTYEQYF. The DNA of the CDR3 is TGTGCCTGGAGTCAACAGGGGACCTACGAGCAGTACTTC. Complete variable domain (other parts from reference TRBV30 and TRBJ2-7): SQTIHQWPATLVQPVGSPLSLECTVEGTSNPNLYWYRQAAGRGLQLLFYSVGIGQISSEVPQNLSASRPQDRQFILSSKKLLLSDSGFYLCAWSQQGTYEQYFGPGTRLTVT.

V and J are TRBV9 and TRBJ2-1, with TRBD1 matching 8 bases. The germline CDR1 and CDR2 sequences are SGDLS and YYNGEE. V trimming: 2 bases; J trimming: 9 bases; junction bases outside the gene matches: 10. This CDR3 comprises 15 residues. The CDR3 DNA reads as TGTGCCAGCAGCGTTCGGACAGGGACCCTTGGTGAGCAGTTCTTC. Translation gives CASSVRTGTLGEQFF.

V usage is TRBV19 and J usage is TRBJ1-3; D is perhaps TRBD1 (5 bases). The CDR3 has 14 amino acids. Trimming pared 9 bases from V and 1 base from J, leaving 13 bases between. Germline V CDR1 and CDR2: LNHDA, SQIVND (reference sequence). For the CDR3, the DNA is TGTGCCAGCCTCACGCAGGGATCTGGAAACACCATATATTTT. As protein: CASLTQGSGNTIYF.

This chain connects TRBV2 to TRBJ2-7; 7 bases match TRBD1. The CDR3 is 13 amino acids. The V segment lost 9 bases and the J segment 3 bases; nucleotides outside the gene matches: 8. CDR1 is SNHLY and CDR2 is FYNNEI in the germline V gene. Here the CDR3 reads CASGGQTRYEQYF. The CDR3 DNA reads TGTGCCAGTGGGGGACAGACTCGCTACGAGCAGTACTTC.

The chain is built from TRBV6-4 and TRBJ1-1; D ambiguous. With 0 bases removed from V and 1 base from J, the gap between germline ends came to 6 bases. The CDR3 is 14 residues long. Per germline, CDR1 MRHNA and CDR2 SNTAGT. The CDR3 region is CASSDSSGNTEAFF. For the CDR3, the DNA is TGTGCCAGCAGTGACTCATCAGGGAACACTGAAGCTTTCTTT.

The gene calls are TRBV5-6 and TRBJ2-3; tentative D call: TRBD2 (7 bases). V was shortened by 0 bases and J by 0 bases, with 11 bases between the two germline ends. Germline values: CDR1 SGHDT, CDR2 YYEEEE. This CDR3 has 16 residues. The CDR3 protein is CASSLAGGWSTDTQYF. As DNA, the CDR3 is TGTGCCAGCAGCTTGGCGGGGGGCTGGAGCACAGATACGCAGTATTTT.

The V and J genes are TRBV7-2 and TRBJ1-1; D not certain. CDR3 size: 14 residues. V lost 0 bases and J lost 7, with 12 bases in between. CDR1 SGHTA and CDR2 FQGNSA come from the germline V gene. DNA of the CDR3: TGTGCCAGCAGCTTAGCAGGCGTAGGCGGTGAAGCTTTCTTT. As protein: CASSLAGVGGEAFF.

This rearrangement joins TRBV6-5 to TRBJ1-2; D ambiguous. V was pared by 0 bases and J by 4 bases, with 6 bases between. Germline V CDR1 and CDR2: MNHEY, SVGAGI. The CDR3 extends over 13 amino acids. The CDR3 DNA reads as TGTGCCAGCAGTTACTCCCCATCCTATGGCTACACCTTC. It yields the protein CASSYSPSYGYTF.

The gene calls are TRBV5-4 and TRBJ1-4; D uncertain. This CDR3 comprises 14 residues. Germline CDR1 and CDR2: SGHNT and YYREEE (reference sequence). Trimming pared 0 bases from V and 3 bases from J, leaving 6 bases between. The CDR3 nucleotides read TGTGCCAGCAGCTTGGAAGCGTCTAATGAAAAACTGTTTTTT. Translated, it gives CASSLEASNEKLFF.

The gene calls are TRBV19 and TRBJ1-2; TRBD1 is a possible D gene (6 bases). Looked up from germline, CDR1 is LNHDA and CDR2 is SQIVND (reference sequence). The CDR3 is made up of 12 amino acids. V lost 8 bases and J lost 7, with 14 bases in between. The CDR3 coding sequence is TGTGCCAGTTTTGACAGGTGGCCTGGCTACACCTTC. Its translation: CASFDRWPGYTF.

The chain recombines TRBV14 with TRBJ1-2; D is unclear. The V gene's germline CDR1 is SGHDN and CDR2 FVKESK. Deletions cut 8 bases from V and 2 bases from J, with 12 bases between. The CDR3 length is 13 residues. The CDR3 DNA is TGTGCCAGCGCCCCCTCCTACAACTATGGCTACACCTTC. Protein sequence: CASAPSYNYGYTF.

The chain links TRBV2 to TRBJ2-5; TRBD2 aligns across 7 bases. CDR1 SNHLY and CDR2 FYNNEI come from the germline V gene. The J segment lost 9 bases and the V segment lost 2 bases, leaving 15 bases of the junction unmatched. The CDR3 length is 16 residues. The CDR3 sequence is CASSEFLRGDQEAQYF. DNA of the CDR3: TGTGCCAGCAGTGAATTCCTCCGGGGGGACCAGGAGGCCCAGTACTTC.

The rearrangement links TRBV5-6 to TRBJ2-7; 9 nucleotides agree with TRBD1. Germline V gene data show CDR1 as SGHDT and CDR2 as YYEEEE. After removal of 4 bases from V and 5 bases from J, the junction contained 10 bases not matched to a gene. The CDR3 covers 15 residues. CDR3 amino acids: CASSLGTGTFDEQYF. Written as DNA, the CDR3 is TGTGCCAGCAGCCTCGGGACAGGGACGTTCGACGAGCAGTACTTC.

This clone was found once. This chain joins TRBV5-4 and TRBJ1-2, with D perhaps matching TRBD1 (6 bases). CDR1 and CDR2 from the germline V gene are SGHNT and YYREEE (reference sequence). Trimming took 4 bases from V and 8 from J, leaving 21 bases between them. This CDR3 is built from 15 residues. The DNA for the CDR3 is TGTGCCAGCAGCCTGAAGCGTATGAAGGGGGAAGGCTACACCTTC. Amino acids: CASSLKRMKGEGYTF.

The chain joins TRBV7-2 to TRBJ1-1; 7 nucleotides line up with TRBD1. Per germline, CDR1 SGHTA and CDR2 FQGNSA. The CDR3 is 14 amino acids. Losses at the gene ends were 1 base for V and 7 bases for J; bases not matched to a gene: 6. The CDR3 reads CASSLGGTAHEAFF. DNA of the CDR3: TGTGCCAGCAGCTTAGGGGGGACAGCCCATGAAGCTTTCTTT.

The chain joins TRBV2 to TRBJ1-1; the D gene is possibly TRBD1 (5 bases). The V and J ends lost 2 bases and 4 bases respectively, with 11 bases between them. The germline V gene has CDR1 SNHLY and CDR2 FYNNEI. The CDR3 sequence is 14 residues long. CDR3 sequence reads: CASSERGFSTEAFF. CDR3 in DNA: TGTGCCAGCAGTGAAAGGGGATTCAGCACTGAAGCTTTCTTT.

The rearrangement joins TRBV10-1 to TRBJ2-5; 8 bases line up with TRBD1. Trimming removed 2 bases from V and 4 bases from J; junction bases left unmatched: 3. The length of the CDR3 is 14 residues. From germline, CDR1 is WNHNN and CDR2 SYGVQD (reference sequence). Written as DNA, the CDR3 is TGCGCCAGCAGTGAGAACCAGGGGGCAGAGACCCAGTACTTC. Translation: CASSENQGAETQYF.

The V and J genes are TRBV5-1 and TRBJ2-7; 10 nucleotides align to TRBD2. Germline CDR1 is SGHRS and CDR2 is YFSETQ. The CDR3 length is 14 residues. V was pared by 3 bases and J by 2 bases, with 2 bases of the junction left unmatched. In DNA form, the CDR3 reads TGCGCCAGCAGCTACACTAGCGGGACCTACGAGCAGTACTTC. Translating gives CASSYTSGTYEQYF.

The CDR3 bases are TGTGCCAGCAGTCTTAGCGGGGGTCCGCTCTACGAGCAGTACTTC. It is translated as CASSLSGGPLYEQYF. The chain carries TRBV7-2 and TRBJ2-7, with 9 bases that match TRBD2. V gave up 6 bases and J gave up 3 bases; unmatched junction bases: 9. Germline CDR1 and CDR2: SGHTA and FQGNSA. This CDR3 contains 15 residues.

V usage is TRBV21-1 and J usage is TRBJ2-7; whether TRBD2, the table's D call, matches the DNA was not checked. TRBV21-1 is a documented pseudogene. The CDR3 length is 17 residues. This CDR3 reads CASSKKGTSGGAYEQYF. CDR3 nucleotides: TGTGCCAGCAGCAAAAAAGGGACTAGCGGGGGGGCATACGAGCAGTACTTC.

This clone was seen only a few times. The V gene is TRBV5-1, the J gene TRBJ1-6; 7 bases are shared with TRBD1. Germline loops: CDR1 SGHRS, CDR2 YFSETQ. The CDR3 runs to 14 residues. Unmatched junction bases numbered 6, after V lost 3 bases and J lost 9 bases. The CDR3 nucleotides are TGCGCCAGCAGCTCAGGGGGGTTAAGTTCACCCCTCCACTTT. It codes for CASSSGGLSSPLHF. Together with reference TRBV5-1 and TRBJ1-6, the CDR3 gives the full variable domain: KAGVTQTPRYLIKTRGQQVTLSCSPISGHRSVSWYQQTPGQGLQFLFEYFSETQRNKGNFPGRFSGRQFSNSRSEMNVSTLELGDSALYLCASSSGGLSSPLHFGNGTRLTVT.

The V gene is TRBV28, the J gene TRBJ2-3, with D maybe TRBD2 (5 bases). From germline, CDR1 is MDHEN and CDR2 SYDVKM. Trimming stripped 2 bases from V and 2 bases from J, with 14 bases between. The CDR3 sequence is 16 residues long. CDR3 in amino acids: CASSLMGTSSTDTQYF. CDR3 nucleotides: TGTGCCAGCAGTTTAATGGGCACTAGTTCCACAGATACGCAGTATTTT.